The 21 T cell receptor beta chains presented below share a single source sample, sequenced in a study of blood T cells in healthy people across ages. Through a sample-barcoded 5' primer and a J-beta primer mix, a second PCR was run for roughly 6 to 12 cycles. TCRdb ran MiXCR on the 5' RACE reads and lists one entry per CDR3 protein. The repertoire includes 650,000 to 800,000 distinct CDR3 sequences, 40% to 65% of them detected once, and roughly 13% sits in the top ten. Material: blood. These receptors came from a woman aged 80 or over in good health.

The chain employs TRBV5-1 and TRBJ2-7, with 11 nucleotides matching TRBD2. CDR1 and CDR2 (germline): SGHRS, YFSETQ. V was clipped by 0 bases and J by 3 bases; unmatched bases: 2. The CDR3 spans 15 residues. Here the CDR3 DNA reads TGCGCCAGCAGCTTGGGAACTAGCGGGGGCTACGAGCAGTACTTC. Its protein product is CASSLGTSGGYEQYF.

The chain has TRBV28 and TRBJ1-1, with TRBD1 as a possible D gene (5 bases). The V end was cut by 2 bases, the J end by 1 base, with 14 bases between. This CDR3 region has 16 residues. The V gene's germline CDR1 is MDHEN and CDR2 SYDVKM. The CDR3 here is CASSLAAAGPNTEAFF. For the CDR3, the DNA is TGTGCCAGCAGTTTAGCAGCCGCGGGACCGAACACTGAAGCTTTCTTT.

This clonotype was found once. The chain is built from TRBV5-1 and TRBJ2-1; TRBD2 matches at 7 bases. Per germline, CDR1 SGHRS and CDR2 YFSETQ. The CDR3 length is 15 residues. V shed 4 bases, J shed 3 bases, and the junction held 7 bases outside the gene matches. CDR3 DNA: TGCGCCAGCAGCGACACTAGCGCGATCTACAATGAGCAGTTCTTC. Its translation is CASSDTSAIYNEQFF. Supplemented by reference TRBV5-1 and TRBJ2-1, the full variable domain reads KAGVTQTPRYLIKTRGQQVTLSCSPISGHRSVSWYQQTPGQGLQFLFEYFSETQRNKGNFPGRFSGRQFSNSRSEMNVSTLELGDSALYLCASSDTSAIYNEQFFGPGTRLTVL.

This clonotype was seen only a few times. The rearrangement joins TRBV28 to TRBJ1-1; D uncertain. CDR1 and CDR2 from the germline V gene are MDHEN and SYDVKM. V gave up 5 bases and J gave up 8 bases, with 9 bases separating them. The CDR3 runs to 11 residues. CDR3 bases: TGTGCCAGCAGTGCACGGCGGGAAGCTTTCTTT. It yields the protein CASSARREAFF. Supplemented by reference TRBV28 and TRBJ1-1, the full variable domain reads DVKVTQSSRYLVKRTGEKVFLECVQDMDHENMFWYRQDPGLGLRLIYFSYDVKMKEKGDIPEGYSVSREKKERFSLILESASTNQTSMYLCASSARREAFFGQGTRLTVV.

This clonotype was recorded many times. The J gene is TRBJ2-1, the V gene TRBV20-1; maybe TRBD2 (6 bases). The germline gives CDR1 DFQATT, CDR2 SNEGSKA (reference sequence). V lost 6 bases to trimming and J lost 8 bases, with 11 bases between them. The CDR3 is made up of 11 amino acids. The CDR3 nucleotides are TGCAGTGCGTCGGAGCGGGATGAGCAGTTCTTC. Translation: CSASERDEQFF.

The chain combines TRBV21-1 with TRBJ2-6; the table's D call TRBD2 went unverified against the DNA. TRBV21-1 is assigned pseudogene status. The CDR3 sequence is 20 residues long. The CDR3 DNA reads TGTGCCAGCAGCAATCCCTCGCTAGCGCCGCGTGGTCCTGGGGCCAACGTCCTGACTTTC. Protein: CASSNPSLAPRGPGANVLTF.

This clonotype was found many times. V gene TRBV28 combines with J gene TRBJ2-1, with 9 bases identical to TRBD1. Trimming at V came to 5 bases and at J to 9 bases, leaving 5 bases not matched to a gene. Per the germline V gene, CDR1 is MDHEN and CDR2 is SYDVKM. CDR3 size: 13 residues. The CDR3, as DNA: TGTGCCAGCAGTGCCACAGGGGGCCTTGAGCAGTTCTTC. Amino acids: CASSATGGLEQFF.

This clonotype was recorded many times. V is TRBV27 and J is TRBJ2-3; possible D gene TRBD2, 5 bases. Trimming stripped 1 base from V and 2 bases from J, with 13 bases between. CDR3 size: 16 residues. The germline CDR1 and CDR2 sequences are MNHEY and SMNVEV (reference sequence). CDR3 sequence reads: CASSLLRVAHTDTQYF. The CDR3 nucleotides read TGTGCCAGCAGTTTATTGAGGGTGGCCCACACAGATACGCAGTATTTT.

The V and J genes are TRBV29-1 and TRBJ1-1, with a weak D call TRBD1 (5 bases). Germline assignment: CDR1 SQVTM and CDR2 ANQGSEA. The CDR3 consists of 13 residues. The ends were cut back, 6 bases at V and 0 bases at J, with 11 bases in the middle. CDR3 residues: CSVKRGLNTEAFF. The CDR3 DNA reads TGCAGCGTCAAAAGGGGCCTGAACACTGAAGCTTTCTTT.

For this clonotype: A much more abundant neighbour one base away suggests this may be a read error. This chain links TRBV5-1 with TRBJ1-4; no definite D call. The CDR3 length is 17 residues. V was cut by 0 bases and J by 4 bases, with 16 bases left in between. In germline, CDR1 is SGHRS, CDR2 YFSETQ. CDR3 sequence: CASSLGVVSGFNEKLFF. Here the CDR3 DNA reads TGCGCCAGCAGCTTGGGGGTTGTATCCGGTTTTAATGAAAAACTGTTTTTT.

J is TRBJ2-3 and V is TRBV7-6; TRBD1 or TRBD2 may be the D gene (5 bases each). CDR3 length equals 17 residues. V lost 4 bases, J lost 5 bases, and 22 bases lay in between. Germline V gene sequence: CDR1 SGHVS, CDR2 FNYEAQ. DNA of the CDR3: TGTGCCAGCAGCTCGACCCCCCTGGGGGAAAATGTAGATACGCAGTATTTT. Protein product: CASSSTPLGENVDTQYF.

The rearrangement uses TRBV10-3 and TRBJ1-2; a weak D match, TRBD1 (5 bases). Germline CDR1 and CDR2: ENHRY and SYGVKD. The V gene lost 4 bases and the J gene lost 2 bases, with 11 bases spanning the gap. CDR3 length equals 14 residues. The CDR3 protein is CAISVGGVNYGYTF. CDR3 DNA sequence: TGTGCCATCAGTGTTGGAGGGGTAAACTATGGCTACACCTTC.

The CDR3: CSAAWGGSYEQYF. The CDR3 DNA is TGCAGCGCCGCCTGGGGGGGCTCCTACGAGCAGTACTTC. The chain uses TRBV20-1 and TRBJ2-7, with TRBD2 matching over 7 bases. The germline gives CDR1 DFQATT, CDR2 SNEGSKA (reference sequence). The CDR3 is 13 amino acids.

This clonotype was observed many times. The chain uses TRBV24-1 and TRBJ2-1; D call uncertain. The CDR3 sequence is 12 residues long. V shed 5 bases and J shed 8 bases, with 9 bases lying between them. The germline CDR1 and CDR2 sequences are KGHDR and SFDVKD. CDR3 protein: CATSGRVDEQFF. DNA of the CDR3: TGTGCCACCAGTGGCCGGGTGGATGAGCAGTTCTTC.

The V and J genes are TRBV29-1 and TRBJ2-5; 8 bases agree with TRBD1. The trim removed 8 bases at V and 2 bases at J, leaving 7 bases unmatched. Germline V gives CDR1 SQVTM, CDR2 ANQGSEA. The CDR3 has 13 amino acids. The CDR3 region is CSTRDRWQETQYF. The DNA for the CDR3 is TGCAGCACTCGGGACAGGTGGCAAGAGACCCAGTACTTC.

The chain uses TRBV6-1 and TRBJ1-2; 8 nucleotides match TRBD1. The germline CDR1 and CDR2 sequences are MNHNS and SASEGT. After removal of 2 bases from V and 2 bases from J, the junction contained 7 bases not matched to a gene. This CDR3 comprises 16 residues. The CDR3 DNA is TGTGCCAGCAGTGAATTGGGACAGGTTATGAACTATGGCTACACCTTC. It codes for CASSELGQVMNYGYTF.

This clonotype was observed many times. The chain carries TRBV20-1 and TRBJ2-5, with D possibly matching TRBD2 (6 bases). Germline V gene data show CDR1 as DFQATT and CDR2 as SNEGSKA (reference sequence). CDR3 length: 11 amino acids. The V and J ends lost 7 bases and 5 bases respectively, with 11 bases between them. The CDR3 DNA is TGCAGTGTAGCGGCAGGGGAGACCCAGTACTTC. It specifies CSVAAGETQYF.

This clonotype was counted between two and nine times. The chain couples TRBV5-1 to TRBJ1-2; no reliable D call. V was clipped by 4 bases and J by 2 bases, with 12 bases between them. The CDR3 is 14 residues long. Germline-derived CDR1 and CDR2 are SGHRS and YFSETQ. The CDR3 sequence is CASSPDSGNYGYTF. DNA for the CDR3: TGCGCCAGCAGCCCGGATTCGGGGAACTATGGCTACACCTTC.

This chain joins TRBV5-1 and TRBJ2-1; D uncertain. The end of the DNA fits TRBJ2-7 better, so the J call may be wrong. CDR3 length: 15 residues. CDR1 is SGHRS and CDR2 is YFSETQ in the germline V gene. The CDR3 loop reads CASSRAPSSYNEQYF. The CDR3, as DNA: TGCGCCAGCAGCCGCGCCCCGAGCTCCTACAATGAGCAGTACTTC.

The chain combines TRBV28 with TRBJ2-5; 9 bases line up with TRBD2. Germline values: CDR1 MDHEN, CDR2 SYDVKM. The J segment lost 2 bases and the V segment lost 2 bases, leaving 6 bases of the junction unmatched. The CDR3 is made up of 16 amino acids. This CDR3 is CASSLAKAGGQETQYF. The CDR3 DNA is TGTGCCAGCAGTTTAGCGAAAGCGGGAGGACAAGAGACCCAGTACTTC.

The chain recombines TRBV4-3 with TRBJ2-1, with 15 bases lining up with TRBD2. Per the germline V gene, CDR1 is LGHNA and CDR2 is YSLEER. The CDR3 has 15 amino acids. V lost 1 base and J lost 9; bases outside the gene matches: 1. The CDR3, as DNA: TGCGCCAGCAGCCAAGCGGGACTAGCGGGGGGTGAGCAGTTCTTC. Its translation is CASSQAGLAGGEQFF.